The clone carrying this T cell receptor beta chain was observed a single time. The study ran the assay at deep level. TCRdb's copy holds only in-frame clones and misses some; the assay was immunoSEQ multiplex PCR. Here the sample spans roughly 2,000,000 clones, about 95% being singletons. From germline, CDR1 is MGHRA and CDR2 YSYEKL. Trimming left V 0 bases short and J 8 bases short, with 11 bases between. CDR3 size: 15 residues. The data originate from a study of shared clonotypes between healthy human individuals. Positive CCR7 selection of CD45RO-negative cells yielded the naive CD8 cells, and terminally differentiated effector memory CD45RA+ cells were excluded.

The gene calls are TRBV4-1 and TRBJ1-6; no definite D call. Sequencing was carried out using naive CD8+ T cells sorted from blood. The source of this sequence is a man aged 18 to 29 in good health. The CDR3 region has the DNA TGCGCCAGCAGCCAAGATTCGCATGCGGATTCACCCCTCCACTTT. Translation: CASSQDSHADSPLHF.